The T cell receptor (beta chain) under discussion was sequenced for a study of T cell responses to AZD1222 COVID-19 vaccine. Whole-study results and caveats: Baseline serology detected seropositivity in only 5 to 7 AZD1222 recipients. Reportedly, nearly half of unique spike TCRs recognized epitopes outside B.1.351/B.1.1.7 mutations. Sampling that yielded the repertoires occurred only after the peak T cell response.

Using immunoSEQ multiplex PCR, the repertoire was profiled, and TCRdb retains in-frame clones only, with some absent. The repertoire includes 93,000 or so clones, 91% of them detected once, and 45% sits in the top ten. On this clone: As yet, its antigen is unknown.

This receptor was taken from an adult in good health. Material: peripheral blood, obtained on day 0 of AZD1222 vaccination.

CDR3 DNA sequence: TGTGCCAGCACTCGTGCAGGGGGCTCCTACGAGCAGTACTTC. Protein: CASTRAGGSYEQYF. This sequence joins TRBV6-5 and TRBJ2-7, with TRBD1 matching 7 bases. J was trimmed by 0 bases and V by 7 bases; bases with no gene match: 6. The CDR3 length is 14 residues. Germline CDR1 MNHEY, CDR2 SVGAGI.